The sequence of this T cell receptor (beta chain) was determined in a study of blood T cell repertoires in COVID-19. This table comes from immunoSEQ multiplex PCR, and its TCRdb copy is limited to in-frame clones, with some not included. The sample shows around 100,000 clones, 80% to 95% of them seen only once. This CDR3 is 12 amino acids long. The germline gives CDR1 LGHDT, CDR2 YNNKEL (reference sequence). The germline V and J ends were trimmed by 0 bases and 8 bases, with 5 bases remaining between them. This clone came up a few times. Sequences were obtained from peripheral blood. This chain connects TRBV3-1 (or the pseudogene TRBV3-2) to TRBJ2-1; D unclear. This TCR was recovered from a man in his forties or fifties with active COVID-19. The CDR3 loop reads CASSQERYEQFF. The CDR3 DNA follows: TGTGCCAGCAGCCAAGAGAGGTATGAGCAGTTCTTC.